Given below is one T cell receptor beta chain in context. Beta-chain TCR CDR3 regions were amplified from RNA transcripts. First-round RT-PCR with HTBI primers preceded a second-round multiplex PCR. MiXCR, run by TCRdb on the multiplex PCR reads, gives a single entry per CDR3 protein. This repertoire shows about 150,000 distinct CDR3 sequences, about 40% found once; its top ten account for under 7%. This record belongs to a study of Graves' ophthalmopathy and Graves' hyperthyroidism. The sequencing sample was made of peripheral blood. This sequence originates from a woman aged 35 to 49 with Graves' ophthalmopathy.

In DNA form, the CDR3 reads TGCAGTGCCGCCGTCAGCGGGGGCGGGGGGCTTAGAAACACCATATATTTT. Protein: CSAAVSGGGGLRNTIYF. The chain uses TRBV20-1 and TRBJ1-3, with a tentative D call TRBD1 (6 bases). CDR1 and CDR2 from the germline V gene are DFQATT and SNEGSKA (reference sequence). The CDR3 has 17 residues. The V end lost 6 bases, the J end lost 5 bases, and 26 bases lay between the germline ends.